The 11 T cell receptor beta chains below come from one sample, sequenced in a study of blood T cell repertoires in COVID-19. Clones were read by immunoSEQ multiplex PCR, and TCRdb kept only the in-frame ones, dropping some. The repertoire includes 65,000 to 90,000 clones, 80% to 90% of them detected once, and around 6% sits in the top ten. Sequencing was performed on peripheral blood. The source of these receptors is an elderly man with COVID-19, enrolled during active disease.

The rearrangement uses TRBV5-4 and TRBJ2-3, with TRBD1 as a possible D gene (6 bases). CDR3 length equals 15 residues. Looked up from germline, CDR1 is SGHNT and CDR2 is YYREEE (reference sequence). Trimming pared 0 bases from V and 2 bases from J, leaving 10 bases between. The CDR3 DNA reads TGTGCCAGCAGCTTGGGCACAGGGAACACAGATACGCAGTATTTT. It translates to CASSLGTGNTDTQYF.

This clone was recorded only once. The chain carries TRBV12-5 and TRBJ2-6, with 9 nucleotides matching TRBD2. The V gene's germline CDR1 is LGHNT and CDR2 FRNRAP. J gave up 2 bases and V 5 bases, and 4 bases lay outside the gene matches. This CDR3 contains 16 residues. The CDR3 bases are TGTGCTAGTGGTAGGGGACTAGCCGCTGGGGCCAACGTCCTGACTTTC. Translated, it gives CASGRGLAAGANVLTF.

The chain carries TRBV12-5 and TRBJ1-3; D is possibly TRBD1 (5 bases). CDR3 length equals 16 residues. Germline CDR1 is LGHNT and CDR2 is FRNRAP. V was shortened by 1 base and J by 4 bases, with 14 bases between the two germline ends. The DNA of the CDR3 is TGTGCTAGTGGTTTGGGATTGGGGGGAACCGGAAACACCATATATTTT. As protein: CASGLGLGGTGNTIYF.

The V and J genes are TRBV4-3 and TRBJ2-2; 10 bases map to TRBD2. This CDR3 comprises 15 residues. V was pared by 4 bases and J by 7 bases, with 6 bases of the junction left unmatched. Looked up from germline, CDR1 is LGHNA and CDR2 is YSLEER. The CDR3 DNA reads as TGCGCCAGCAGCCTGAGCGGGGGGGTCGGCGGGGAGCTGTTTTTT. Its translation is CASSLSGGVGGELFF.

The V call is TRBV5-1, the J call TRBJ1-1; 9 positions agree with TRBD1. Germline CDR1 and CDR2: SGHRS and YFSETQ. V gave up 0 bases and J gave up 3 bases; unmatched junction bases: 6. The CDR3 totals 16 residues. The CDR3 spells CASSLVRDRADTEAFF. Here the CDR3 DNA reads TGCGCCAGCAGCTTGGTAAGGGACAGGGCGGACACTGAAGCTTTCTTT.

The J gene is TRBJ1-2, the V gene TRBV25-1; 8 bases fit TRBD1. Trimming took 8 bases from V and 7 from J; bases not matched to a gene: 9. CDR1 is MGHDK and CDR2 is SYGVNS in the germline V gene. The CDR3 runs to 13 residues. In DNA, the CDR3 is TGTGCCAGCCTCCCCGGACAGGGCTTTGGCTACACCTTC. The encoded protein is CASLPGQGFGYTF.

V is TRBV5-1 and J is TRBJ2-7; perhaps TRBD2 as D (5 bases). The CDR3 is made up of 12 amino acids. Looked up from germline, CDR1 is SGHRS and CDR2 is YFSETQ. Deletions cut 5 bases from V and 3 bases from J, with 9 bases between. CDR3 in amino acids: CASRREGYEQYF. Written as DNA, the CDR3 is TGCGCCAGCAGGAGGGAAGGCTACGAGCAGTACTTC. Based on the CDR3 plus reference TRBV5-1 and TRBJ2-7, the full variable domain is KAGVTQTPRYLIKTRGQQVTLSCSPISGHRSVSWYQQTPGQGLQFLFEYFSETQRNKGNFPGRFSGRQFSNSRSEMNVSTLELGDSALYLCASRREGYEQYFGPGTRLTVT.

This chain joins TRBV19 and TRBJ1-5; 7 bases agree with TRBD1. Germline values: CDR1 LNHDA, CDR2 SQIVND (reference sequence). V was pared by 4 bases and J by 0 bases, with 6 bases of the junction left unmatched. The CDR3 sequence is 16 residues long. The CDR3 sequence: CASSKGQEYSNQPQHF. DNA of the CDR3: TGTGCCAGTAGTAAAGGACAGGAATATAGCAATCAGCCCCAGCATTTT.

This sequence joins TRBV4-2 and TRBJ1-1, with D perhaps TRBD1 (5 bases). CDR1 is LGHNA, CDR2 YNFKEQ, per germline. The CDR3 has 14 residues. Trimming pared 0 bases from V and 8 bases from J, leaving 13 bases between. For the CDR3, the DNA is TGTGCCAGCAGCCAAGATGCGGGGGAGGGGGAAGCTTTCTTT. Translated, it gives CASSQDAGEGEAFF.

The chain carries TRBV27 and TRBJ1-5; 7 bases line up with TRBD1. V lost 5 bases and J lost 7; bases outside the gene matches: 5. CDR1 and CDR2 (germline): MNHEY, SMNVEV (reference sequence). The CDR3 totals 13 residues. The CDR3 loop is CASSKQGLQPQHF. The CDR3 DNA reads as TGTGCCAGCAGTAAACAGGGGCTACAGCCCCAGCATTTT.

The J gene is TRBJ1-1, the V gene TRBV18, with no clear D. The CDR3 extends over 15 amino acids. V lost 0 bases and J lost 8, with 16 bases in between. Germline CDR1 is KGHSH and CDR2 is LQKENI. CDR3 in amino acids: CASSPPQRTTQEAFF. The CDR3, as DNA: TGTGCCAGCTCACCACCGCAACGTACTACCCAAGAAGCTTTCTTT.